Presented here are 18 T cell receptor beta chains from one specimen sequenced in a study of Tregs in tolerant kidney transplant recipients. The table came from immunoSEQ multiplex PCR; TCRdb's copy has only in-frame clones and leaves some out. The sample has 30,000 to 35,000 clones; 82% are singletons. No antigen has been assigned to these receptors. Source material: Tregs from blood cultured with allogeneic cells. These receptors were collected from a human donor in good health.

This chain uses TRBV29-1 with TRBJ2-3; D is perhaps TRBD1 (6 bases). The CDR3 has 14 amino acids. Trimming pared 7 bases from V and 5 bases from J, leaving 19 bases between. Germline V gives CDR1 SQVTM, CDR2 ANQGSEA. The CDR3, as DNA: TGCAGCGCCCTCGGCAGGGGTCGCCAAGATACGCAGTATTTT. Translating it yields CSALGRGRQDTQYF.

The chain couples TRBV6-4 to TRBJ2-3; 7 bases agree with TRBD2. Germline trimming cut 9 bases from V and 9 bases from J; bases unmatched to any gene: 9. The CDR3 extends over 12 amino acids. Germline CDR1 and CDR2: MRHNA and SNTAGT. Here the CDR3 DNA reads TGTGCCAGACCGGACCCGCGGGGGACGCAGTATTTT. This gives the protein CARPDPRGTQYF.

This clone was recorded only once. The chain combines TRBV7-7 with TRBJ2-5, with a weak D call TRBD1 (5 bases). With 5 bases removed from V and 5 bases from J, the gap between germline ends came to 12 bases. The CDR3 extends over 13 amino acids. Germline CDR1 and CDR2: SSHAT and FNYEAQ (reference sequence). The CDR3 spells CASSPSRVETQYF. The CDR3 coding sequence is TGTGCCAGCAGCCCCTCCAGGGTGGAGACCCAGTACTTC.

The DNA for the CDR3 is TGTGCCAGCTCCCCCATCGCGAACACCGGGGAGCTGTTTTTT. Its protein product is CASSPIANTGELFF. The J gene is TRBJ2-2, the V gene TRBV18; D gene unclear. Germline-derived CDR1 and CDR2 are KGHSH and LQKENI. V lost 6 bases, J lost 0 bases, and 8 bases lay in between. The CDR3 covers 14 residues.

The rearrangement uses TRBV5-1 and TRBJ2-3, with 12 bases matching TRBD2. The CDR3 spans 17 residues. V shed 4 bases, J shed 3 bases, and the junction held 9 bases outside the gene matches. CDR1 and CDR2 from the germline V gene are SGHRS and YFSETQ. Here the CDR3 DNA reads TGCGCCAGCAGCCCCTTGACTAGCGGGAGACGGACAGATACGCAGTATTTT. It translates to CASSPLTSGRRTDTQYF. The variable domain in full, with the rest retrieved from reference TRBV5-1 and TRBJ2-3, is KAGVTQTPRYLIKTRGQQVTLSCSPISGHRSVSWYQQTPGQGLQFLFEYFSETQRNKGNFPGRFSGRQFSNSRSEMNVSTLELGDSALYLCASSPLTSGRRTDTQYFGPGTRLTVL.

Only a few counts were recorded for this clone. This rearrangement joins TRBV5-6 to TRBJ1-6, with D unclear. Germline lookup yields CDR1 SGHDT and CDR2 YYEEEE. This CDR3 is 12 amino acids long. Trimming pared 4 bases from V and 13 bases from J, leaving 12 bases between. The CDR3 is CASSRPAGPLHF. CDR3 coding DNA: TGTGCCAGCAGCCGTCCCGCTGGTCCCCTCCACTTT.

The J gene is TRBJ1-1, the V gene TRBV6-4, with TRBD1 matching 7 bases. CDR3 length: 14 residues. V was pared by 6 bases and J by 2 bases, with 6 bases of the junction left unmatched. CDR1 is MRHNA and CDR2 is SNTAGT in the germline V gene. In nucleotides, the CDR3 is TGTGCCAGCAGGAGGGACAGTACAAACACTGAAGCTTTCTTT. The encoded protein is CASRRDSTNTEAFF.

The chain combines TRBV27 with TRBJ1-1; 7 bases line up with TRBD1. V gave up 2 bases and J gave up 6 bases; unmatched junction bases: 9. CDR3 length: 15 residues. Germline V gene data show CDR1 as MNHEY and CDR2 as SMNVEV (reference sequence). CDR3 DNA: TGTGCCAGCAGTTTAACGACAGGGTTCGTAGCTGAAGCTTTCTTT. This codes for CASSLTTGFVAEAFF.

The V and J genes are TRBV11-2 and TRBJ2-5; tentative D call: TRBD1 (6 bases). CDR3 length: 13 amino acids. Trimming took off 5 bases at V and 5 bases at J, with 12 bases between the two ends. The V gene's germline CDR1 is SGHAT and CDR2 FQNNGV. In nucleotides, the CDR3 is TGTGCCAGCAGCGTTGACAGGTGGGAGACCCAGTACTTC. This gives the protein CASSVDRWETQYF.

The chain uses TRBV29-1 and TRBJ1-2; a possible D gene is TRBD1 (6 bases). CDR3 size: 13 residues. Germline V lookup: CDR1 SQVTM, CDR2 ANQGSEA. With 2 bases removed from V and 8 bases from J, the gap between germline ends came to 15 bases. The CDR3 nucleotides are TGCAGCGTTGAACCCCAACCGGGGGGCGGCTACACCTTC. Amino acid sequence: CSVEPQPGGGYTF.

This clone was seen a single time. The CDR3 DNA reads as TGTGCCAGCAGCTTCCCTGTTAGCGGGAGGGCCAAGGGGGAGCAGTACTTC. This encodes CASSFPVSGRAKGEQYF. The rearrangement uses TRBV5-6 and TRBJ2-7, with 11 nucleotides matching TRBD2. V trimming: 2 bases; J trimming: 7 bases; junction bases outside the gene matches: 14. CDR3 size: 17 residues. Germline CDR1 reads SGHDT; CDR2 reads YYEEEE. The whole variable domain, filled in from reference TRBV5-6 and TRBJ2-7, reads DAGVTQSPTHLIKTRGQQVTLRCSPKSGHDTVSWYQQALGQGPQFIFQYYEEEERQRGNFPDRFSGHQFPNYSSELNVNALLLGDSALYLCASSFPVSGRAKGEQYFGPGTRLTVT.

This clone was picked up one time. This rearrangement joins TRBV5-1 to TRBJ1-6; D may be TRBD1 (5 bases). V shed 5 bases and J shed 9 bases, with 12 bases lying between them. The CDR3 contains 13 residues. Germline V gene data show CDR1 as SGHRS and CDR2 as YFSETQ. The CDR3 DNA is TGCGCCAGCAGGGACCCAGGGATTTCACCCCTCCACTTT. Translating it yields CASRDPGISPLHF.

CDR3 protein: CASSPSPSGRGYEQFF. DNA of the CDR3: TGTGCCAGCTCACCCTCACCTAGCGGGAGAGGATATGAGCAGTTCTTC. The chain carries TRBV18 and TRBJ2-1; TRBD2 matches 10 bases. Germline V lookup: CDR1 KGHSH, CDR2 LQKENI. Losses at the gene ends were 3 bases for V and 8 bases for J; bases not matched to a gene: 10. This CDR3 has 16 residues.

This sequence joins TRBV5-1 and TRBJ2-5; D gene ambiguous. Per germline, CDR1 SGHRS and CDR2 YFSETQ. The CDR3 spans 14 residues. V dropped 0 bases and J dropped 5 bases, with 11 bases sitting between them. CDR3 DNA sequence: TGCGCCAGCAGCTTGGAGGGTTGGGCGGAGACCCAGTACTTC. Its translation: CASSLEGWAETQYF. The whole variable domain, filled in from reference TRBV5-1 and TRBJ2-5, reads KAGVTQTPRYLIKTRGQQVTLSCSPISGHRSVSWYQQTPGQGLQFLFEYFSETQRNKGNFPGRFSGRQFSNSRSEMNVSTLELGDSALYLCASSLEGWAETQYFGPGTRLLVL.

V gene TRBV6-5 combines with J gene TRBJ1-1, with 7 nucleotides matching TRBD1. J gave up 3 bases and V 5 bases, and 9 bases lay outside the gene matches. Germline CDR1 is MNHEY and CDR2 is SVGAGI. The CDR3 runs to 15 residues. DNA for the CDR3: TGTGCCAGCAGTCTGCTTGGAACAGGGGACACTGAAGCTTTCTTT. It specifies CASSLLGTGDTEAFF.

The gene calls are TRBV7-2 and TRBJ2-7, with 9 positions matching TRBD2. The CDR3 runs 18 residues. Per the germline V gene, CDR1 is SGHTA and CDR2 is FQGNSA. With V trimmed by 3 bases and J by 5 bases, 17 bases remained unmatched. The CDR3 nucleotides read TGTGCCAGCAGCTTTTCCCCTCCTACTAGCGGGCCCCGCCACGAGCAGTACTTC. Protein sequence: CASSFSPPTSGPRHEQYF.

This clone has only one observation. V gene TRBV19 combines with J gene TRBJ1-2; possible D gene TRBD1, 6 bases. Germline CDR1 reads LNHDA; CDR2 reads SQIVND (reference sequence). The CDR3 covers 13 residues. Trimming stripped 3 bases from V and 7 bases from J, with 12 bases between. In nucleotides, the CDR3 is TGTGCCAGTAGTATGAAAACAGGGTTTGGCTACACCTTC. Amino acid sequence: CASSMKTGFGYTF.

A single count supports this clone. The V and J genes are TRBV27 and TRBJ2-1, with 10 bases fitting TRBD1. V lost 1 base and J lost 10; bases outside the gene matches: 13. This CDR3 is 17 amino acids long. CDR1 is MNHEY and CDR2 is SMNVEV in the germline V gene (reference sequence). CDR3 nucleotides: TGTGCCAGCAGTTTATATCCCCCGGGACAGGGGAGCCTCGAGCAGTTCTTC. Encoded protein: CASSLYPPGQGSLEQFF.